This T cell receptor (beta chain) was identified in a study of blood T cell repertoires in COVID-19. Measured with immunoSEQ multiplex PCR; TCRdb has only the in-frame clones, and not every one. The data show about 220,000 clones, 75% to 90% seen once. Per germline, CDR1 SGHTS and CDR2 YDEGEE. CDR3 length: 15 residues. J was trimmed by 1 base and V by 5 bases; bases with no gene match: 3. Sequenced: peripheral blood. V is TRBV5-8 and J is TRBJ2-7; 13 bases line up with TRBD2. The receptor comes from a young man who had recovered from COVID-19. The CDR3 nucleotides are TGTGCCAGCAGAGGACTAGCGGGGGTATCCTACGAGCAGTACTTC. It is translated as CASRGLAGVSYEQYF.